Below are 26 T cell receptor beta chains sequenced from a single sample in a study of blood T cells in healthy people across ages (dated by TCRdb to 2015 to 2017). Library prep was done by 5' RACE. Sequenced using an Illumina HiSeq 2500. A second roughly 7 to 11 cycle PCR used a sample-barcoded 5' primer and a J-beta primer mix. TCRdb reprocessing: public reads trimmed at Q25 with fastp, clones called with MiXCR, in-frame beta chains kept. Each CDR3 protein appears once, grouped with its most common genes and DNA. The table for this sample lists nearly 800,000 distinct CDR3 sequences; approximately 25% of them were counted only once. 3% to 4% of the sample goes to the ten largest clones. These sequences were also reported in another study, on T cells of mothers and their children.

The sample was blood. Receptors originate from a boy aged 10-17 years in good health.

The chain is built from TRBV4-1 and TRBJ1-2; the D is unclear. V was pared by 0 bases and J by 7 bases, with 9 bases between. The CDR3 length is 13 residues. CDR1 is MGHRA and CDR2 is YSYEKL in the germline V gene. The CDR3 coding sequence is TGCGCCAGCAGCCAAGAATTCGGCCGTGGCTACACCTTC. This sequence encodes CASSQEFGRGYTF.

There are a few counts of this clonotype. The rearrangement uses TRBV11-1 and TRBJ1-2, with D possibly TRBD1 on 6 matching bases. Trimming shortened V by 5 bases and J by 3 bases, and 13 bases separated the two germline ends. Germline loops: CDR1 SGHAT, CDR2 FQDESV (reference sequence). This CDR3 has 14 residues. The CDR3, as DNA: TGTGCCAGCAGCCCCGGACAGACGGACTATGGCTACACCTTC. Protein product: CASSPGQTDYGYTF. Based on the CDR3 plus reference TRBV11-1 and TRBJ1-2, the full variable domain is EAEVAQSPRYKITEKSQAVAFWCDPISGHATLYWYRQILGQGPELLVQFQDESVVDDSQLPKDRFSAERLKGVDSTLKIQPAELGDSAMYLCASSPGQTDYGYTFGSGTRLTVV.

J is TRBJ2-7 and V is TRBV27; D unresolved. Trimming took off 3 bases at V and 2 bases at J, with 11 bases between the two ends. The germline V gene encodes CDR1 MNHEY and CDR2 SMNVEV (reference sequence). The CDR3 is 14 residues long. The CDR3 DNA follows: TGTGCCAGCAGTTTTTTGCTATCTCCCTACGAGCAGTACTTC. Its translation is CASSFLLSPYEQYF.

The rearrangement links TRBV7-2 to TRBJ1-1; possibly TRBD1 for D (6 bases). V was cut by 5 bases and J by 4 bases, with 14 bases left in between. This CDR3 is 14 amino acids long. CDR1 is SGHTA and CDR2 is FQGNSA in the germline V gene. CDR3 nucleotides: TGTGCCAGCAGCGAAACAGGGTGGAGCACTGAAGCTTTCTTT. Protein product: CASSETGWSTEAFF.

This chain links TRBV25-1 with TRBJ2-7; maybe TRBD1 (5 bases). The CDR3 consists of 16 residues. The germline V and J ends were trimmed by 4 bases and 9 bases, with 25 bases remaining between them. Germline CDR1 is MGHDK and CDR2 is SYGVNS. The CDR3 region has the DNA TGTGCCAGCAGTGGAGAATTGGGGCCGCTTGCCATGGGGCAGTACTTC. Translated: CASSGELGPLAMGQYF.

This clonotype has a count of ten or more. This rearrangement joins TRBV24-1 to TRBJ2-5; D unresolved. The last part of the DNA fits TRBJ2-7 better; the J call may be wrong. This CDR3 is built from 13 residues. Per the germline V gene, CDR1 is KGHDR and CDR2 is SFDVKD. The CDR3 DNA sequence: TGTGCCACCAGTGATCGTCTGAGCTACGAGCAGTACTTC. Encoded protein: CATSDRLSYEQYF.

This chain joins TRBV4-3 and TRBJ2-3; 11 bases fit TRBD2. Germline V gene sequence: CDR1 LGHNA, CDR2 YSLEER. The CDR3 has 17 amino acids. V was clipped by 0 bases and J by 2 bases; unmatched bases: 4. CDR3 nucleotides: TGCGCCAGCAGCCAAGAGTCGACTAGCGGGACCACAGATACGCAGTATTTT. This codes for CASSQESTSGTTDTQYF.

The V call is TRBV28, the J call TRBJ2-7, with no clear D. Trimming removed 3 bases at V and 5 bases at J, with 17 bases between. The CDR3 consists of 15 residues. Germline loops: CDR1 MDHEN, CDR2 SYDVKM. The chain's CDR3 is CASSLDGGTPHEQYF. Here the CDR3 DNA reads TGTGCCAGCAGTTTGGACGGCGGTACACCTCACGAGCAGTACTTC.

This clonotype was detected a few times. This chain connects TRBV7-9 to TRBJ2-7; D gene unclear. This CDR3 comprises 13 residues. With 2 bases removed from V and 2 bases from J, the gap between germline ends came to 7 bases. Looked up from germline, CDR1 is SEHNR and CDR2 is FQNEAQ (reference sequence). The CDR3 reads CASSLSSAYEQYF. DNA of the CDR3: TGTGCCAGCAGCTTAAGCTCGGCCTACGAGCAGTACTTC.

The chain is built from TRBV4-1 and TRBJ1-4; 7 bases agree with TRBD1. Per germline, CDR1 MGHRA and CDR2 YSYEKL. The CDR3 loop spans 17 amino acids. Losses at the gene ends were 3 bases for V and 0 bases for J; bases not matched to a gene: 7. CDR3 coding DNA: TGCGCCAGCAGCCACCACGGACAGGTTGCAACTAATGAAAAACTGTTTTTT. This codes for CASSHHGQVATNEKLFF.

This clonotype was detected a few times. The rearrangement links TRBV7-2 to TRBJ2-3; perhaps TRBD2 as D (6 bases). Germline V gene sequence: CDR1 SGHTA, CDR2 FQGNSA. This CDR3 has 16 amino acids. Trimming removed 5 bases from V and 0 bases from J, with 15 bases in between. The chain's CDR3 is CASSPFPRGSTDTQYF. For the CDR3, the DNA is TGTGCCAGCAGCCCCTTCCCACGGGGGAGCACAGATACGCAGTATTTT.

In this sample, this clonotype turned up a few times. The chain links TRBV28 to TRBJ2-5; a possible D gene is TRBD2 (6 bases). Judging by the DNA end, TRBJ2-1 fits better; the J call may be wrong. The CDR3 loop spans 16 amino acids. Germline V gives CDR1 MDHEN, CDR2 SYDVKM. The CDR3 DNA reads TGTGCCAGCAGCCGAACCCCGGGAGTACGGTTGAATGAGCAGTTCTTC. Amino acid sequence: CASSRTPGVRLNEQFF.

This chain uses TRBV9 with TRBJ1-5; D gene unclear. V was shortened by 1 base and J by 1 base, with 9 bases between the two germline ends. The CDR3 has 15 residues. The germline V gene has CDR1 SGDLS and CDR2 YYNGEE. The CDR3 coding sequence is TGTGCCAGCAGCGTAACAGATACAAGCAATCAGCCCCAGCATTTT. Residues: CASSVTDTSNQPQHF.

The chain combines TRBV24-1 with TRBJ1-2; D unresolved. Trimming cost V 4 bases and J 2 bases, with 10 bases left between them. Germline V gene lookup returns CDR1 KGHDR and CDR2 SFDVKD. This CDR3 has 14 amino acids. The CDR3 region has the DNA TGTGCCACCAGTGAAGGGAACCTAAACTATGGCTACACCTTC. Translated: CATSEGNLNYGYTF.

The rearrangement joins TRBV18 to TRBJ2-3; 9 bases match TRBD2. Germline CDR1 KGHSH, CDR2 LQKENI. V dropped 2 bases and J dropped 1; count of bases not matched to a gene: 4. The CDR3 spans 16 residues. CDR3 in DNA: TGTGCCAGCTCACCAATCGCGGGGGGGGGCACAGATACGCAGTATTTT. Translating gives CASSPIAGGGTDTQYF.

This clonotype was observed a handful of times. This chain joins TRBV6-5 and TRBJ2-5, with 10 nucleotides matching TRBD1. Germline V lookup: CDR1 MNHEY, CDR2 SVGAGI. Trimming cost V 5 bases and J 5 bases; bases outside gene matches: 14. This CDR3 has 17 amino acids. CDR3 amino acids: CASSTSARQGASETQYF. CDR3 nucleotide sequence: TGTGCCAGCAGTACATCGGCACGACAGGGGGCCAGCGAGACCCAGTACTTC.

V is TRBV7-2 and J is TRBJ2-3, with D perhaps TRBD2 (5 bases). Germline values: CDR1 SGHTA, CDR2 FQGNSA. Between the trimmed V and J ends, which lost 5 bases and 6 bases, there was a span of 15 bases. The CDR3 is 14 amino acids. Here the CDR3 reads CASSGGGLLDTQYF. Here the CDR3 DNA reads TGTGCCAGCAGCGGCGGCGGGCTTTTGGATACGCAGTATTTT.

V and J are TRBV12-3 or TRBV12-4 and TRBJ1-1, with 8 bases lining up with TRBD1. This CDR3 region has 16 residues. The ends lost 5 bases at V and 1 base at J; junction bases unmatched: 9. CDR3 coding DNA: TGTGCCAGCAGTCCTCAGCAGGGGGCAAGGAACACTGAAGCTTTCTTT. It yields the protein CASSPQQGARNTEAFF.

The chain links TRBV29-1 to TRBJ2-7; the D is unclear. The CDR3 sequence is 13 residues long. Germline V gene data show CDR1 as SQVTM and CDR2 as ANQGSEA. Trimming took off 5 bases at V and 6 bases at J, with 17 bases between the two ends. The CDR3 DNA sequence: TGCAGCGTTCAGTATAGGGCAGCATCCGAGCAGTACTTC. Translation: CSVQYRAASEQYF.

This clonotype turned up a few times. J is TRBJ1-5 and V is TRBV27; TRBD1 is a possible D gene (6 bases). Germline-derived CDR1 and CDR2 are MNHEY and SMNVEV (reference sequence). V was pared by 5 bases and J by 3 bases, with 14 bases between. This CDR3 region has 15 residues. The CDR3 coding sequence is TGTGCCAGCAGTCTGGGGGGCTTCGTCAATCAGCCCCAGCATTTT. Residues: CASSLGGFVNQPQHF.

Here the CDR3 DNA reads TGCAGTGCTATAGGCAGCCTCAATCAGCCCCAGCATTTT. This codes for CSAIGSLNQPQHF. The chain uses TRBV20-1 and TRBJ1-5; D is unclear. V shed 4 bases and J shed 3 bases, with 10 bases lying between them. This CDR3 spans 13 amino acids. Germline V CDR1 and CDR2: DFQATT, SNEGSKA (reference sequence).

This chain links TRBV6-5 with TRBJ2-1; D is undetermined. This CDR3 is 13 amino acids long. From germline, CDR1 is MNHEY and CDR2 SVGAGI. The V end was cut by 0 bases, the J end by 7 bases, with 7 bases between. The CDR3 nucleotides read TGTGCCAGCAGTTACTCCTATAAGAATGAGCAGTTCTTC. This codes for CASSYSYKNEQFF.

This clonotype was picked up a small number of times. The gene calls are TRBV9 and TRBJ2-7, with D possibly being TRBD1 (8 bases). The CDR3 contains 15 residues. V lost 4 bases and J lost 0, with 14 bases in between. Germline values: CDR1 SGDLS, CDR2 YYNGEE. The CDR3 nucleotides are TGTGCCAGCAGCCGGACAGGGACTACCTCCTACGAGCAGTACTTC. It translates to CASSRTGTTSYEQYF. The full variable domain, its missing parts supplied by reference TRBV9 and TRBJ2-7, is DSGVTQTPKHLITATGQRVTLRCSPRSGDLSVYWYQQSLDQGLQFLIQYYNGEERAKGNILERFSAQQFPDLHSELNLSSLELGDSALYFCASSRTGTTSYEQYFGPGTRLTVT.

This clonotype came up a few times. This chain connects TRBV28 to TRBJ2-1; 7 bases line up with TRBD1. This CDR3 region has 18 residues. After removal of 3 bases from V and 0 bases from J, the junction contained 11 bases not matched to a gene. Germline V gene data show CDR1 as MDHEN and CDR2 as SYDVKM. Here the CDR3 reads CASSFSRGSPSSYNEQFF. Here the CDR3 DNA reads TGTGCCAGCAGTTTTTCCAGGGGGTCCCCGAGCTCCTACAATGAGCAGTTCTTC.

The chain links TRBV7-9 to TRBJ2-1; 10 nucleotides agree with TRBD2. Looked up from germline, CDR1 is SEHNR and CDR2 is FQNEAQ (reference sequence). The CDR3 is made up of 18 amino acids. The junction had 17 bases not matched to a gene; V was cut back by 4 bases and J by 8 bases. The CDR3 sequence: CASSYGLAVAIFVDEQFF. The CDR3 nucleotides read TGTGCCAGCAGCTACGGACTAGCGGTCGCCATCTTTGTGGATGAGCAGTTCTTC.

The rearrangement links TRBV28 to TRBJ2-1; D call uncertain. V lost 3 bases to trimming and J lost 4 bases, with 13 bases between them. Germline V gene sequence: CDR1 MDHEN, CDR2 SYDVKM. The CDR3 runs 15 residues. The CDR3 bases are TGTGCCAGCAGTTTCCCACCAAGTCAATACAATGAGCAGTTCTTC. It is translated as CASSFPPSQYNEQFF.